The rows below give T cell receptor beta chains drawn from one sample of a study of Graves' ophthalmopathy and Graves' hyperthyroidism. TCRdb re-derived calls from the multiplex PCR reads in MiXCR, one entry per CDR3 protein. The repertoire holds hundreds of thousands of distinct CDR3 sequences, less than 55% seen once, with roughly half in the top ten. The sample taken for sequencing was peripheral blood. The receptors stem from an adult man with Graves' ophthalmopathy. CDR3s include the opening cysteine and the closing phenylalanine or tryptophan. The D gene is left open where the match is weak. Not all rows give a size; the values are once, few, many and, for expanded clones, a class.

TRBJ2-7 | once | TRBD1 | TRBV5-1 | CASSVDGQGASYEQYF | TGCGCCAGCAGCGTCGATGGACAGGGGGCTTCCTACGAGCAGTACTTC
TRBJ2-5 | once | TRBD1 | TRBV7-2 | CASSFRTGEETQYF | TGTGCCAGCAGTTTCCGGACAGGGGAGGAGACCCAGTACTTC
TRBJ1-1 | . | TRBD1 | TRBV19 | CASSSSRTGGMEAFF | TGCGCCAGCAGCTCCTCCCGGACAGGGGGCATGGAAGCTTTCTTT
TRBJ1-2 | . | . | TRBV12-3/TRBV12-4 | CASSLGARDYNYGYTF | TGTGCCAGCAGCTTAGGTGCTAGGGATTACAACTATGGCTACACCTTC
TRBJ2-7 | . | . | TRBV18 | CASSPGISYEQYF | TGTGCCAGCTCACCTGGCATAAGTTACGAGCAGTACTTC
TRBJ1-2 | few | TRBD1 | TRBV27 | CATRTGTGYTF | TGTGCCACCAGGACAGGGACTGGCTACACCTTC
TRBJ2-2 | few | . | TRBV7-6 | CASSSTISPNTGELFF | TGTGCCAGCAGCTCCACGATTTCGCCGAACACCGGGGAGCTGTTTTTT
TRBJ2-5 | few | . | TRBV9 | CASSPGGNQETQYF | TGTGCCAGCAGCCCAGGGGGGAACCAAGAGACCCAGTACTTC
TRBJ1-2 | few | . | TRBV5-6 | CASSLDDVGYTF | TGTGCCAGCAGCTTGGACGACGTCGGCTACACCTTC
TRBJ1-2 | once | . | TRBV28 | CASLPGGREGYTF | TGTGCCAGTTTACCCGGGGGGCGAGAAGGCTACACCTTC
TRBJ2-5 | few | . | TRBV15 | CATSGGGPETQYF | TGTGCCACCAGCGGCGGGGGCCCAGAGACCCAGTACTTC
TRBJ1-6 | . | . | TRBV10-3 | CASGSNSPLHF | TGTGCCAGCGGTTCTAATTCACCCCTCCACTTT
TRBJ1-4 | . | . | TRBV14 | CASSRRGEKLFF | TGTGCCAGCAGCCGGAGGGGTGAAAAACTGTTTTTT
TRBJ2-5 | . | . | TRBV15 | CATSARRGEETQHF | TGTGCCACCAGCGCCCGTCGGGGAGAAGAGACCCAGCACTTC
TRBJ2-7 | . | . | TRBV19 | CATQTGGTPYEQYF | TGTGCCACTCAAACCGGGGGGACACCCTACGAGCAGTACTTC
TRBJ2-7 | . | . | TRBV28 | CASSPPWGEQYF | TGTGCCAGCAGTCCCCCTTGGGGCGAGCAGTACTTC
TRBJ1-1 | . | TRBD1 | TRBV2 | CASRGTGFVEAFF | TGTGCCAGCAGGGGGACAGGGTTCGTTGAAGCTTTCTTT
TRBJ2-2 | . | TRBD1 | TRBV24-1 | CATSDRGQTNTGELFF | TGTGCCACCAGTGACCGGGGACAGACGAACACCGGGGAGCTGTTTTTT
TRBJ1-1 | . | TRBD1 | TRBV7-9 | CASSKTGGNTEAFF | TGTGCCAGCAGCAAGACAGGGGGCAACACTGAAGCTTTCTTT
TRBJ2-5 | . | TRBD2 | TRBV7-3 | CASSPGSSGRASQETQYF | TGTGCCAGCAGCCCTGGGTCTAGCGGGAGGGCGAGCCAAGAGACCCAGTACTTC
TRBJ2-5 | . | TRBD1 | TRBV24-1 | CATRGQEAETQYF | TGTGCCACCAGAGGACAGGAGGCAGAGACCCAGTACTTC
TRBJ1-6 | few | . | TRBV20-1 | CSARWGSSSYNSPLHF | TGCAGTGCTAGGTGGGGATCTAGCTCCTATAATTCACCCCTCCACTTT
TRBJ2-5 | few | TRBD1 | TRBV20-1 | CSARERQGSEETQYF | TGCAGTGCTAGGGAACGACAGGGAAGCGAGGAGACCCAGTACTTC
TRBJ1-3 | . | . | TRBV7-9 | CASSLQGSGNTIYF | TGTGCCAGCAGCTTACAGGGATCTGGAAACACCATATATTTT
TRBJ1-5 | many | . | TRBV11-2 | CASSRKGAYQPQHF | TGTGCCAGCAGCCGAAAGGGCGCGTACCAGCCCCAGCATTTT
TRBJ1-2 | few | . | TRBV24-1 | CATSDSGSLFYGYTF | TGTGCCACCAGTGATTCAGGGTCCTTGTTCTATGGCTACACCTTC
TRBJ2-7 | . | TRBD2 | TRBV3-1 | CASATGLESYEQYF | TGTGCCAGCGCAACGGGACTAGAGTCCTACGAGCAGTACTTC
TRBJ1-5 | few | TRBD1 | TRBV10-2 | CASKDRGLDSNQPQHF | TGCGCCAGCAAAGACAGGGGGCTCGATAGCAATCAGCCCCAGCATTTT
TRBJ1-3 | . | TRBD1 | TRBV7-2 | CASSTGQAGNTIYF | TGTGCCAGCAGTACGGGACAGGCTGGAAACACCATATATTTT
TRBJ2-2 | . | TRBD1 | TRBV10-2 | CATRPGTGATGELFF | TGCGCCACTAGACCCGGGACAGGAGCAACCGGGGAGCTGTTTTTT
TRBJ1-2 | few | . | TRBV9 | CASSGPQGNYGYTF | TGTGCCAGCAGCGGACCACAGGGCAACTATGGCTACACCTTC
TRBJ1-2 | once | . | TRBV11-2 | CASSLAPSGDYGYTF | TGTGCCAGCAGCTTAGCTCCCTCAGGTGACTATGGCTACACCTTC
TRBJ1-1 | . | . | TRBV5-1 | CASSFDSKGTEAFF | TGCGCCAGCAGCTTCGACAGTAAGGGGACTGAAGCTTTCTTT
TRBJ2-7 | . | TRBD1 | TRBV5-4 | CASSQGDRGYEQYF | TGTGCCAGCAGCCAAGGGGACAGGGGTTACGAGCAGTACTTC
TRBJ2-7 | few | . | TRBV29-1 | CSVEEPPGGTYEQYF | TGCAGCGTTGAAGAACCGCCAGGGGGGACCTACGAGCAGTACTTC
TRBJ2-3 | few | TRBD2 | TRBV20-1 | CSARSTSGSTDTQYF | TGCAGTGCTAGAAGCACTAGCGGATCCACAGATACGCAGTATTTT
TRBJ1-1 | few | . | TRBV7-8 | CASSLSYTEAFF | TGTGCCAGCAGCTTATCGTACACTGAAGCTTTCTTT
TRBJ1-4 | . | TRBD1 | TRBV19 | CASKDRGEKLFF | TGTGCCAGTAAAGACAGGGGTGAAAAACTGTTTTTT
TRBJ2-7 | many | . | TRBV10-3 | CAISERQGSYEQYF | TGTGCCATCAGTGAGCGGCAGGGGTCCTACGAGCAGTACTTC
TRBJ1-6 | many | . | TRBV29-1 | CSVGDTTYNSPLHF | TGCAGCGTTGGAGACACTACCTATAATTCACCCCTCCACTTT
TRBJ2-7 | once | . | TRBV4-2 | CASSLAEKATYEQYF | TGTGCCAGCAGCTTGGCCGAAAAAGCGACCTACGAGCAGTACTTC
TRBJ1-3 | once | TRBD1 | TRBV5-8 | CASSLTGSGNTIYF | TGTGCCAGCAGCCTGACAGGGTCGGGAAACACCATATATTTT
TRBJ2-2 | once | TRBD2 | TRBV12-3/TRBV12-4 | CASSLPVGRRAGELFF | TGTGCCAGCAGTTTACCTGTCGGGAGGAGGGCCGGGGAGCTGTTTTTT
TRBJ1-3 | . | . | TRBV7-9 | CASSSYLERNSGNTIYF | TGTGCCAGCAGCTCCTACCTCGAACGGAACTCTGGAAACACCATATATTTT
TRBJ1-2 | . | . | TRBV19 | CASLQGNYGYTF | TGTGCCAGTTTACAGGGAAACTATGGCTACACCTTC
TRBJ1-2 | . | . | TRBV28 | CASSFPGTTNYGYTF | TGTGCCAGCAGTTTTCCAGGGACCACTAACTATGGCTACACCTTC
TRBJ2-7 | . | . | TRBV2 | CASCGARRTYEQYF | TGTGCCAGCTGTGGGGCTCGGAGGACCTACGAGCAGTACTTC
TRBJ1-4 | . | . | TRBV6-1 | CASTRLQAANEKLFF | TGTGCCAGCACCAGACTACAGGCGGCTAATGAAAAACTGTTTTTT
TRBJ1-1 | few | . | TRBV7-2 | CASSRQAPNEAFF | TGTGCCAGCAGCCGACAGGCTCCTAACGAAGCTTTCTTT
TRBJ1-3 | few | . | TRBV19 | CATTSVLSGNTIYF | TGTGCCACCACCAGCGTCCTCTCTGGAAACACCATATATTTT
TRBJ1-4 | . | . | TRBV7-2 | CASSLVGGLFF | TGTGCCAGCAGCTTAGTGGGTGGACTGTTTTTT
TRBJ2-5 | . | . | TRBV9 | CASSVAGRGVETQYF | TGTGCCAGCAGCGTAGCGGGCAGGGGGGTAGAGACCCAGTACTTC